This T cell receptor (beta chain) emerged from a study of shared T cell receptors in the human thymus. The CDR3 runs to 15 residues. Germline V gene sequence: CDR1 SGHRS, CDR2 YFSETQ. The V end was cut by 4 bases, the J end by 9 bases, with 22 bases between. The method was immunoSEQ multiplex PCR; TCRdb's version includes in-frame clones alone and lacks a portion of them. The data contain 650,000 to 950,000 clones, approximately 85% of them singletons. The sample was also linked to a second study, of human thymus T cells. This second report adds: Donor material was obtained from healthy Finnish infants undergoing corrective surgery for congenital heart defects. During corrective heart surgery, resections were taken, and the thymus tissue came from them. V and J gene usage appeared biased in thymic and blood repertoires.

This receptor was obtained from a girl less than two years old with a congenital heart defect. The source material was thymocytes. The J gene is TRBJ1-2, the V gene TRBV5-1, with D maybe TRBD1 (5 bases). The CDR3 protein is CASSERTGTGNRYTF. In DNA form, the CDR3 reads TGCGCCAGCAGCGAAAGAACCGGGACTGGGAACCGCTACACCTTC. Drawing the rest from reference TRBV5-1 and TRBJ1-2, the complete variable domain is KAGVTQTPRYLIKTRGQQVTLSCSPISGHRSVSWYQQTPGQGLQFLFEYFSETQRNKGNFPGRFSGRQFSNSRSEMNVSTLELGDSALYLCASSERTGTGNRYTFGSGTRLTVV.